This T cell receptor beta chain stems from a study of blood T cells in healthy people across ages. The second PCR ran roughly 7 to 11 cycles with a sample-barcoded 5' primer and J-beta primers. TCRdb ran MiXCR on the 5' RACE reads and lists one entry per CDR3 protein. The repertoire holds some 1,500,000 distinct CDR3 sequences, with 35% to 45% as singletons. This receptor was identified in a woman between 18 and 29 years old in good health. Source material: blood.

The CDR3 coding sequence is TGCAGTGCTAGAGATAAAGGCCTACTCTATGGCTACACCTTC. Translated, it gives CSARDKGLLYGYTF. V usage is TRBV20-1 and J usage is TRBJ1-2; no firm D call. The CDR3 contains 14 residues. Germline V gene data show CDR1 as DFQATT and CDR2 as SNEGSKA (reference sequence). Trimming pared 0 bases from V and 4 bases from J, leaving 12 bases between.